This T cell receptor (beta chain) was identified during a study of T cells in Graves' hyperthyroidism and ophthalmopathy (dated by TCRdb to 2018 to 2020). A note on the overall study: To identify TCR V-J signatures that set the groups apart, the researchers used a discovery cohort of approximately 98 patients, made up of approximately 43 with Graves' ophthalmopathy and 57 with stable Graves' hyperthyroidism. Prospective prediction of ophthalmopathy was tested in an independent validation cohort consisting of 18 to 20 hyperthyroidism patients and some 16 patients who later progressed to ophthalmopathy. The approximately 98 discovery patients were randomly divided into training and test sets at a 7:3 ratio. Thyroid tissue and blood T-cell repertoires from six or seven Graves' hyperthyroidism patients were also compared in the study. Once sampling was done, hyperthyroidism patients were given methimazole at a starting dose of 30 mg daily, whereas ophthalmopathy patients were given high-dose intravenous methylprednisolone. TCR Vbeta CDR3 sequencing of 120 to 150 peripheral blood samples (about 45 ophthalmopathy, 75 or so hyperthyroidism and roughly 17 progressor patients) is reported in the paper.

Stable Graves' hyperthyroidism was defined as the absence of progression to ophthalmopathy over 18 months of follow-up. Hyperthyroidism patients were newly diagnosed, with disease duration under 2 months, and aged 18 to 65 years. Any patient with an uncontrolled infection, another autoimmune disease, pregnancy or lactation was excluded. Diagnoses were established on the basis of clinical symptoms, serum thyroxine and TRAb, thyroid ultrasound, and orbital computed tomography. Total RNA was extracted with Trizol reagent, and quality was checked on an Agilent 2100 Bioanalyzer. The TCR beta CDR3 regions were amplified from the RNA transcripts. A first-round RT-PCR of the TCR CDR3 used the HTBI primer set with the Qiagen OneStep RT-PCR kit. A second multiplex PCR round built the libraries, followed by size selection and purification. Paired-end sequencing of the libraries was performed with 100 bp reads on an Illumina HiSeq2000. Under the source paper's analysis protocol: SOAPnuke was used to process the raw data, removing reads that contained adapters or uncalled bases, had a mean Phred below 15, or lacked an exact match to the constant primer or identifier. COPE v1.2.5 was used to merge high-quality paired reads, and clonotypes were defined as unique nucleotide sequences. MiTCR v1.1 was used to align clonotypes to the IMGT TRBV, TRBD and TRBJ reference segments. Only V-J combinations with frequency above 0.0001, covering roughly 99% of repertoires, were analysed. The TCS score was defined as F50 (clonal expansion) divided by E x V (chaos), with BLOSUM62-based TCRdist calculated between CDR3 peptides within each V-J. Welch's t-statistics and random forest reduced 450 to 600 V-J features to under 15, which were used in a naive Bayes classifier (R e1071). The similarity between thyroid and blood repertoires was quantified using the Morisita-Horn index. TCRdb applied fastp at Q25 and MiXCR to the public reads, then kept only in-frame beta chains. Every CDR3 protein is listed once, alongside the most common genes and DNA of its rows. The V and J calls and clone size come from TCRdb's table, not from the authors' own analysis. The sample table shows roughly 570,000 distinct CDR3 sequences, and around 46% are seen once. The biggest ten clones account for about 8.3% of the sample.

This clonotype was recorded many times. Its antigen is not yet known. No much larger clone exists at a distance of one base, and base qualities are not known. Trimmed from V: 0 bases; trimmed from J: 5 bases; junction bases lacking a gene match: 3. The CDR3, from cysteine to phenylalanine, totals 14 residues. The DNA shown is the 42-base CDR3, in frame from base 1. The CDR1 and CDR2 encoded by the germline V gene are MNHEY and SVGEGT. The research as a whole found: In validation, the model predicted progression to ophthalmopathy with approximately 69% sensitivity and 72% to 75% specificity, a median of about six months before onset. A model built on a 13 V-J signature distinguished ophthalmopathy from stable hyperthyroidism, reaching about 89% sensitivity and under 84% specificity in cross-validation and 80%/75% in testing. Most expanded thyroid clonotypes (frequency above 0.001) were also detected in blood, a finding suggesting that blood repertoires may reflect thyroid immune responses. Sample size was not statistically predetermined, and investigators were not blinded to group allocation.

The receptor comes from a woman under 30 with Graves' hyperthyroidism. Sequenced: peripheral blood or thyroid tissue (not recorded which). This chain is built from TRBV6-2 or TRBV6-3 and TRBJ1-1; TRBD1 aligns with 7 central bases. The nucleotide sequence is TGTGCCAGCAGTTACTCCGGGACAGAAACTGAAGCTTTCTTT. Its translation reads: CASSYSGTETEAFF.